The rows below give T cell receptor beta chains drawn from one sample of a study of prognosis after radiotherapy for stage I lung cancer. TCRdb itself ran the multiplex PCR reads through MiXCR, one entry per CDR3 protein. The sample has about 22,000 distinct CDR3 sequences, around two fifths seen once; the top ten hold roughly 30%. Sample: PBMCs, taken before or after stereotactic body radiation therapy (not recorded which). Every receptor here comes from a donor aged 50 or older with non-small cell lung cancer. Each CDR3 is given with its conserved first and last residue. D genes are given only for firm matches. Size is omitted from some rows. Given values are once, few, many or a class for expanded clones.

j_call	d_call	v_call	clone_size	cdr3_nt	cdr3_aa
TRBJ2-3	TRBD2	TRBV12-3/TRBV12-4	NA	TGTGCCATCACGCCAGGACTAGCGGGAGATACGCAGTATTTT	CAITPGLAGDTQYF
TRBJ2-5	NA	TRBV19	NA	TGTGCCAGTAGTTCAACCGGGACTCAAAGAGAGACCCAGTACTTC	CASSSTGTQRETQYF
TRBJ2-7	TRBD2	TRBV27	once	TGTGCCAGCAGCAGAACTAGCGGGGAGCTCTACGAGCAGTACTTC	CASSRTSGELYEQYF
TRBJ1-6	NA	TRBV5-1	NA	TGCGCCAGCAGCTTGTCAGGGTCGATAAATAATTCACCCCTCCACTTT	CASSLSGSINNSPLHF
TRBJ1-5	NA	TRBV28	NA	TGTGCCAGCAGTTTAAGCTCTGCACTCAATCAGCCCCAGCATTTT	CASSLSSALNQPQHF
TRBJ2-1	NA	TRBV7-8	NA	TGTGCCAGCAGCTATAGCTGGACTGGCTACAGTGAGCAGTTCTTC	CASSYSWTGYSEQFF
TRBJ2-5	TRBD1	TRBV5-1	many	TGCGCCAGCAGTGGGCAGGGGACAGACCAAGAGACCCAGTACTTC	CASSGQGTDQETQYF
TRBJ1-1	NA	TRBV30	NA	TGTGCCTGGAGTCTAGGAGGAGGGGTTGAGACTGAAGCTTTCTTT	CAWSLGGGVETEAFF
TRBJ1-2	NA	TRBV7-2	many	TGTGCCAGCAGCTTAGTCTCCGATAACTATGGCTACACCTTC	CASSLVSDNYGYTF
TRBJ2-1	TRBD2	TRBV7-2	NA	TGTGCCAGCAGCTTATTGTTCCCGGGAGGGGACAATGAGCAGTTCTTC	CASSLLFPGGDNEQFF
TRBJ2-1	NA	TRBV7-9	NA	TGTGCCAGCAGCTTGGGACGGCAGCTATACAATGAGCAGTTCTTC	CASSLGRQLYNEQFF
TRBJ1-2	NA	TRBV29-1	NA	TGCAGCGTTGAAGGGTCAGGGACATATGGCTACACCTTC	CSVEGSGTYGYTF
TRBJ2-1	TRBD2	TRBV9	once	TGTGCCAGCATCCCTCGAGCGGGAGCTCTCAATGAGCAGTTCTTC	CASIPRAGALNEQFF